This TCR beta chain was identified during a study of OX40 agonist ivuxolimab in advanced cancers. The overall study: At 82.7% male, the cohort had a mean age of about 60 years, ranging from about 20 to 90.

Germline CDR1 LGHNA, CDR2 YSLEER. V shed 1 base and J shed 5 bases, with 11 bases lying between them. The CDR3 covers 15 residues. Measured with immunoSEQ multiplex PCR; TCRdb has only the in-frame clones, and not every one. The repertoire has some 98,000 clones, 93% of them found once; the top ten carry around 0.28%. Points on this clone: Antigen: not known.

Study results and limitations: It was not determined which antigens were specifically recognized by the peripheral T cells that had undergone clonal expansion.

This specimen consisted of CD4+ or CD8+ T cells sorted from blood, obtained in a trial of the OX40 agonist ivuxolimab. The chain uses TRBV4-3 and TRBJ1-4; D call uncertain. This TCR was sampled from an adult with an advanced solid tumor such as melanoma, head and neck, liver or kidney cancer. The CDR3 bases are TGCGCCAGCAGCCAAGTCGGCAGCCAAAATGAAAAACTGTTTTTT. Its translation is CASSQVGSQNEKLFF.